This T cell receptor beta chain was identified during a study of T cell responses to AZD1222 COVID-19 vaccine. With regard to this clone: What it binds is unknown.

The table came from immunoSEQ multiplex PCR; TCRdb's copy has only in-frame clones and leaves some out. The sample lists around 100,000 clones, roughly 85% occurring once. Study observations and caveats: Increases in Spike-specific TCR breadth and depth were seen after two AZD1222 doses.

The germline gives CDR1 SGHKS, CDR2 YYEKEE (reference sequence). This CDR3 region has 15 residues. Trimming stripped 1 base from V and 3 bases from J, with 11 bases between. The specimen was peripheral blood, collected on day 0 of AZD1222 vaccination. V is TRBV5-5 and J is TRBJ1-5, with no clear D. The clonotype originates from an adult in good health. The CDR3 reads CASSLLLRANQPQHF. CDR3 DNA sequence: TGTGCCAGCAGCTTGTTGTTGAGGGCCAATCAGCCCCAGCATTTT.